These 25 T cell receptor beta chains were all obtained from the same sample, sequenced in a study of tumor-infiltrating lymphocytes in primary liver carcinoma. Germline DNA was also extracted, and blood RNA was taken from unsorted whole blood. Synthesis of TCR beta cDNA was carried out from approximately 470 ng total RNA with a constant-region primer. Slightly modified ARM-PCR with three nested multiplex PCR rounds yielded TCR beta libraries. TRBV1-TRBV30 forward primers paired with a C-beta reverse primer drove the first two PCR rounds, approximately 11 cycles each. Via MiXCR, TCRdb re-called the multiplex PCR reads, giving one row per CDR3 protein. The profile shows fewer than 250,000 distinct CDR3 sequences, about 65% of them singletons. Source material: peripheral blood. All receptors derive from a woman in her sixties with primary liver carcinoma and hepatitis B virus infection.

This chain connects TRBV12-3 or TRBV12-4 to TRBJ2-7; D gene uncertain. V lost 10 bases and J lost 7, with 17 bases in between. The CDR3 loop spans 12 amino acids. Here the CDR3 reads CAIGEGYDEQYF. CDR3 nucleotides: TGTGCCATTGGGGAAGGGTACGATGAGCAGTACTTC.

This clonotype was picked up one time. This chain connects TRBV12-3 or TRBV12-4 to TRBJ2-7; a possible D gene is TRBD1 (5 bases). Trimming cost V 2 bases and J 13 bases, with 21 bases left between them. This CDR3 has 14 residues. DNA for the CDR3: TGTGCCAGCAGTTTAAGTAAGACAGCAAGTGTGCACTACTTC. This gives the protein CASSLSKTASVHYF.

This clonotype was recorded many times. The rearrangement uses TRBV6-2 or TRBV6-3 and TRBJ2-1; 15 bases map to TRBD2. Germline CDR1 reads MNHEY; CDR2 reads SVGEGT. The CDR3 has 15 residues. With V trimmed by 5 bases and J by 9 bases, 5 bases remained unmatched. CDR3 region: CASSRTSGRALEQFF. Written as DNA, the CDR3 is TGTGCCAGCAGTCGGACTAGCGGGAGGGCCCTTGAGCAGTTCTTC.

This clonotype was seen only once. One junction end does not reproduce the germline sequence, and a read error may be involved. The genes are TRBV5-1 and TRBJ2-2; 10 bases map to TRBD1. This CDR3 contains 15 residues. CDR1 is SGHRS and CDR2 is YFSETQ in the germline V gene. The CDR3 nucleotides read TGCACCAGCGGCTTGGATGGACAGGGGGCCGGGGAGCTGTTTTTT. Encoded protein: CTSGLDGQGAGELFF.

This clonotype appeared a few times. V gene TRBV10-1 combines with J gene TRBJ2-3; 7 nucleotides agree with TRBD2. Germline V gene data show CDR1 as WNHNN and CDR2 as SYGVQD (reference sequence). CDR3 length: 15 residues. J gave up 5 bases and V 8 bases, and 13 bases lay outside the gene matches. The CDR3 DNA is TGCGCCAGCCAGGGCGCCGCGGGAGAAGGAGATACGCAGTATTTT. Amino acid sequence: CASQGAAGEGDTQYF.

In the case of this clonotype: One end of the junction varies from germline; a read error may be responsible. The chain joins TRBV6-2 or TRBV6-3 to TRBJ1-1, with TRBD1 matching 8 bases. CDR1 is MNHEY and CDR2 is SVGEGT in the germline V gene. The CDR3 contains 15 residues. CDR3: CASNQQGVKETEALF. The CDR3 DNA follows: TGTGCCAGCAATCAACAGGGGGTGAAGGAGACTGAAGCTCTCTTT.

As to this clonotype: This may come from a read error, since a much larger clone is one base off. J is TRBJ2-1 and V is TRBV12-3 or TRBV12-4, with D hard to call. The length of the CDR3 is 13 residues. The CDR3 loop is CTSSLKEVGEQFF. The CDR3 DNA reads as TGTACCAGCAGTTTAAAAGAAGTTGGTGAGCAGTTCTTC.

The rearrangement uses TRBV5-1 and TRBJ2-5; no clear D. Germline V gives CDR1 SGHRS, CDR2 YFSETQ. The CDR3 covers 15 residues. Trimming took 5 bases from V and 2 from J, leaving 16 bases between them. CDR3 bases: TGCGCCAGCAGTCCCCGACCGAAAGGGCAAGAGACCCAGTACTTC. Its translation is CASSPRPKGQETQYF. The complete variable domain, with remaining parts taken from reference TRBV5-1 and TRBJ2-5, reads KAGVTQTPRYLIKTRGQQVTLSCSPISGHRSVSWYQQTPGQGLQFLFEYFSETQRNKGNFPGRFSGRQFSNSRSEMNVSTLELGDSALYLCASSPRPKGQETQYFGPGTRLLVL.

Concerning this clonotype itself: A junction end diverges from the germline sequence, so it may reflect a read error. The V gene is TRBV11-2, the J gene TRBJ2-6; D is unresolved. The CDR3 is 15 residues long. Germline V gene lookup returns CDR1 SGHAT and CDR2 FQNNGV. DNA for the CDR3: TGTGTCAGCCTAAGGCTGGAGTCTGGGGCCAACGTCCTGACTTTC. It codes for CVSLRLESGANVLTF.

This clonotype was seen ten or more times. The chain links TRBV5-5 to TRBJ2-1; TRBD2 matches 7 bases. CDR1 is SGHKS, CDR2 YYEKEE, per germline (reference sequence). This CDR3 spans 16 amino acids. The junction had 6 bases not matched to a gene; V was cut back by 0 bases and J by 3 bases. CDR3 region: CASSLDGTNFYNEQFF. CDR3 bases: TGTGCCAGCAGCTTGGACGGGACTAACTTCTACAATGAGCAGTTCTTC.

This clonotype occurred a few times. The gene calls are TRBV7-8 and TRBJ2-1, with D unresolved. The germline gives CDR1 SGHVS, CDR2 FQNEAQ. This CDR3 contains 14 residues. The V end was cut by 0 bases, the J end by 6 bases, with 9 bases between. The CDR3 sequence is CASSLAPGGNEQFF. In nucleotides, the CDR3 is TGTGCCAGCAGCTTAGCGCCAGGCGGCAATGAGCAGTTCTTC. Filled out from reference TRBV7-8 and TRBJ2-1, the complete variable domain reads GAGVSQSPRYKVAKRGQDVALRCDPISGHVSLFWYQQALGQGPEFLTYFQNEAQLDKSGLPSDRFFAERPEGSVSTLKIQRTQQEDSAVYLCASSLAPGGNEQFFGPGTRLTVL.

This clonotype has a count of ten or more. This chain joins TRBV6-5 and TRBJ1-1; D is uncertain. The CDR3 runs 13 residues. Germline CDR1 and CDR2: MNHEY and SVGAGI. V lost 0 bases and J 2 bases, leaving 4 bases between the germline ends. CDR3 coding DNA: TGTGCCAGCAGTTACTCGACCAACACTGAAGCTTTCTTT. It specifies CASSYSTNTEAFF.

The DNA for the CDR3 is TGTGCCAGCAGCCGGATCGCTTGCGGGTCCCCTACTAGCACAGATACGCAGTATTTT. It translates to CASSRIACGSPTSTDTQYF. The chain joins TRBV11-1 to TRBJ2-3; D is perhaps TRBD2 (5 bases). Germline V gives CDR1 SGHAT, CDR2 FQDESV (reference sequence). The V end lost 5 bases, the J end lost 0 bases, and 24 bases lay between the germline ends. The CDR3 extends over 19 amino acids.

V is TRBV28 and J is TRBJ2-7; possible D gene TRBD2, 6 bases. There are 12 residues in the CDR3. The germline gives CDR1 MDHEN, CDR2 SYDVKM. Trimming removed 8 bases at V and 5 bases at J, with 13 bases between. In DNA, the CDR3 is TGTGCCAGCGGTCCACGGGGGAACGAGCAGTACTTC. It codes for CASGPRGNEQYF.

Regarding this clonotype: One end of the junction fails to match germline, which may point to a read error. The chain joins TRBV11-2 to TRBJ2-3; 8 bases fit TRBD1. The CDR3 length is 14 residues. Germline loops: CDR1 SGHAT, CDR2 FQNNGV. CDR3 in DNA: TGTCCCAGCAGTCTGGACAGGGAGGTAGATACACAGTATTTT. This sequence encodes CPSSLDREVDTQYF.

This chain connects TRBV5-1 to TRBJ2-1; no definite D call. The CDR3 is 14 amino acids. The germline gives CDR1 SGHRS, CDR2 YFSETQ. V lost 0 bases, J lost 4 bases, and 8 bases lay in between. The CDR3 DNA is TGCGCCAGCAGCTTGGATATACATTACAATGAGCAGTTCTTC. It yields the protein CASSLDIHYNEQFF.

Concerning this clonotype: This may be a read error, as it is one base from a much larger clone. The genes are TRBV28 and TRBJ2-1; maybe TRBD2 (6 bases). Germline V gene sequence: CDR1 MDHEN, CDR2 SYDVKM. This CDR3 is built from 12 residues. In DNA form, the CDR3 reads TGTGCTACGGGGGAGCTTAGGAGTGAGCAGTTCTTC. It specifies CATGELRSEQFF.

The genes are TRBV24-1 and TRBJ2-1; TRBD2 matches at 13 bases. Per the germline V gene, CDR1 is KGHDR and CDR2 is SFDVKD. The CDR3 totals 17 residues. V shed 5 bases and J 4 bases; nucleotides not matched to a gene: 7. This CDR3 reads CATSVGTSGTFYNEQFF. CDR3 sequence (DNA): TGTGCCACCAGTGTCGGGACTAGCGGGACGTTTTACAATGAGCAGTTCTTC.

A remark on this clonotype: A read error may account for a junction end that differs from germline. CDR3 bases: TGTGCCAGCAGCTTGGGACAGGGGGCAGGCGAGCAATACTTC. It yields the protein CASSLGQGAGEQYF. The V and J genes are TRBV11-3 and TRBJ2-7; 12 bases agree with TRBD1. Germline-derived CDR1 and CDR2 are SGHNT and YENEEA. The CDR3 covers 14 residues.

This chain links TRBV11-2 with TRBJ2-3; D possibly uses TRBD1 or TRBD2 (6 bases each). There are 16 residues in the CDR3. The V end was cut by 9 bases, the J end by 6 bases, with 25 bases between. Germline lookup yields CDR1 SGHAT and CDR2 FQNNGV. In nucleotides, the CDR3 is TGTGCCAGTAGCCGGGGGATAGAGGGGGATAGGGATACGCAGTATTTT. Its protein is CASSRGIEGDRDTQYF.

Regarding this clonotype: One junction end disagrees with the germline gene, perhaps due to a read error. The chain carries TRBV11-2 and TRBJ2-5; D not certain. Per germline, CDR1 SGHAT and CDR2 FQNNGV. The CDR3 totals 14 residues. CDR3 protein: CASSLGRTPQTQYF. The CDR3 region has the DNA TGTGCCAGCAGCTTAGGCCGGACCCCCCAGACACAGTACTTC.

To note about this clonotype: A much larger clone lies one base from this, so it may be a read error. The chain couples TRBV4-2 to TRBJ2-1; TRBD2 might be the D (6 bases). Germline lookup yields CDR1 LGHNA and CDR2 YNFKEQ. This CDR3 spans 15 amino acids. CDR3 loop: CASSQGGVSYNEEFF. DNA for the CDR3: TGTGCCAGCAGCCAAGGGGGGGTTTCCTACAATGAGGAGTTCTTC.

This clonotype showed up many times. The V gene is TRBV4-2, the J gene TRBJ2-7; D may be TRBD1 or TRBD2 (6 bases each). The CDR3 has 17 amino acids. V shed 0 bases and J shed 5 bases, with 20 bases lying between them. Germline-derived CDR1 and CDR2 are LGHNA and YNFKEQ. The CDR3 sequence is CASSQDLGGGKYDEQYF. The CDR3 coding sequence is TGTGCCAGCAGCCAAGATCTAGGAGGGGGAAAATATGACGAGCAGTACTTC.

This clonotype was recorded many times. The gene calls are TRBV4-1 and TRBJ1-2, with 10 bases identical to TRBD1. The V gene's germline CDR1 is MGHRA and CDR2 YSYEKL. The trim removed 6 bases at V and 0 bases at J, leaving 10 bases unmatched. The length of the CDR3 is 17 residues. CDR3 sequence reads: CASSLYGDRGSNYGYTF. Written as DNA, the CDR3 is TGCGCCAGCAGTCTCTACGGGGACAGGGGATCTAACTATGGCTACACCTTC.

The chain has TRBV28 and TRBJ1-2, with D unresolved. The CDR3 contains 14 residues. V was pared by 4 bases and J by 3 bases, with 12 bases between. Germline CDR1 MDHEN, CDR2 SYDVKM. DNA for the CDR3: TGTGCCAGCAGTTCATGGACGCTTGACTATGGCTACACCTTC. Its protein product is CASSSWTLDYGYTF.